These 27 T cell receptor beta chains were all obtained from the same sample, sequenced in a study of a mutant IDH1 vaccine in newly diagnosed glioma (dated by TCRdb to about 2021). The protocol used for the library was the immunoSEQ multiplex PCR assay. TCRdb took this table from immuneACCESS and kept in-frame rearrangements with V and J called. Such tables lack part of the clones; where checked against another copy, unresolved V genes explain under half of the gap, and the rest is unexplained. The sample includes about 88,000 clones, with roughly four fifths observed a single time. Jointly, the top ten make up nearly 5.5% of the sample. The time point label on this specimen signifies: baseline, week 1 (first vaccination visit). The label giving this sample's treatment or condition can be read as: pre-vaccination baseline after standard-of-care therapy. Sequenced material: PBMCs, taken from a glioma patient treated with radiotherapy, temozolomide or both. Receptor source: a man aged 40-49 years with glioma. Some clones in this sample may be carry-over from other donors' samples.

The chain carries TRBV5-4 and TRBJ2-3; D perhaps matches TRBD2 (5 bases). The CDR3 has 14 amino acids. V was cut by 5 bases and J by 0 bases, with 10 bases left in between. Germline V CDR1 and CDR2: SGHNT, YYREEE (reference sequence). The CDR3 here is CASSEGFSTDTQYF. The DNA of the CDR3 is TGTGCCAGCAGTGAGGGATTCAGCACAGATACGCAGTATTTT. Full variable domain (missing parts from reference TRBV5-4 and TRBJ2-3): ETGVTQSPTHLIKTRGQQVTLRCSSQSGHNTVSWYQQALGQGPQFIFQYYREEENGRGNFPPRFSGLQFPNYSSELNVNALELDDSALYLCASSEGFSTDTQYFGPGTRLTVL.

The chain employs TRBV6-5 and TRBJ1-2; D possibly corresponds to TRBD1 (5 bases). CDR1 is MNHEY and CDR2 is SVGAGI in the germline V gene. V lost 6 bases and J lost 0, with 14 bases in between. This CDR3 has 15 residues. The CDR3 protein is CASRYADRANYGYTF. The DNA of the CDR3 is TGTGCCAGCAGGTATGCCGACAGAGCTAACTATGGCTACACCTTC.

This clone was seen at least ten times. This chain links TRBV6-6 with TRBJ1-5, with a possible D match to TRBD1 (6 bases). V lost 0 bases and J 9 bases, leaving 15 bases between the germline ends. The CDR3 is 15 amino acids. Per germline, CDR1 MNHNY and CDR2 SVGAGI (reference sequence). The CDR3 bases are TGTGCCAGCAGTTACTCGGGGCAGGGGAGAGGGCCCCAGCATTTT. Its translation: CASSYSGQGRGPQHF.

The chain employs TRBV7-8 and TRBJ1-1; possibly TRBD1 for D (5 bases). Germline V gene sequence: CDR1 SGHVS, CDR2 FQNEAQ. V was trimmed by 3 bases and J by 1 base, leaving 15 bases between them. This CDR3 is built from 16 residues. The CDR3 DNA reads as TGTGCCAGCAGCTTTAACATGGGGGAGGCGAACACTGAAGCTTTCTTT. Its protein product is CASSFNMGEANTEAFF.

The rearrangement joins TRBV7-9 to TRBJ1-2; D might be TRBD1 (6 bases). This CDR3 is built from 14 residues. Deletions cut 5 bases from V and 3 bases from J, with 13 bases between. Germline lookup yields CDR1 SEHNR and CDR2 FQNEAQ (reference sequence). This chain's CDR3 is CASSPQGSHYGYTF. In DNA, the CDR3 is TGTGCCAGCAGCCCCCAGGGGTCTCACTATGGCTACACCTTC. The whole variable domain, remainder taken from reference TRBV7-9 and TRBJ1-2, is DTGVSQNPRHKITKRGQNVTFRCDPISEHNRLYWYRQTLGQGPEFLTYFQNEAQLEKSRLLSDRFSAERPKGSFSTLEIQRTEQGDSAMYLCASSPQGSHYGYTFGSGTRLTVV.

The V and J genes are TRBV30 and TRBJ2-3; D gene ambiguous. CDR3 length equals 11 residues. Per germline, CDR1 GTSNPN and CDR2 SVGIG (reference sequence). Trimming removed 8 bases at V and 5 bases at J, with 11 bases between. The DNA for the CDR3 is TGTGCCCTCGTCTCGGGAGATACGCAGTATTTT. Translating gives CALVSGDTQYF. The full variable domain, in which reference TRBV30 and TRBJ2-3 provide the parts outside the CDR3, is SQTIHQWPATLVQPVGSPLSLECTVEGTSNPNLYWYRQAAGRGLQLLFYSVGIGQISSEVPQNLSASRPQDRQFILSSKKLLLSDSGFYLCALVSGDTQYFGPGTRLTVL.

This chain links TRBV7-9 with TRBJ1-1; D is ambiguous. The CDR3 spans 12 residues. The germline gives CDR1 SEHNR, CDR2 FQNEAQ (reference sequence). Trimming took off 1 base at V and 8 bases at J, with 8 bases between the two ends. In DNA form, the CDR3 reads TGTGCCAGCAGCTTAGTCTTGTACGAAGCTTTCTTT. It specifies CASSLVLYEAFF. The full variable domain, with the rest looked up from reference TRBV7-9 and TRBJ1-1, is DTGVSQNPRHKITKRGQNVTFRCDPISEHNRLYWYRQTLGQGPEFLTYFQNEAQLEKSRLLSDRFSAERPKGSFSTLEIQRTEQGDSAMYLCASSLVLYEAFFGQGTRLTVV.

The chain carries TRBV11-2 and TRBJ1-1; no definite D call. This CDR3 contains 13 residues. In germline, CDR1 is SGHAT, CDR2 FQNNGV. V was pared by 5 bases and J by 7 bases, with 14 bases between. CDR3 amino acids: CASSIATGREAFF. In DNA form, the CDR3 reads TGTGCCAGCAGCATTGCGACCGGACGTGAAGCTTTCTTT.

The table lists this clone with a few counts. V is TRBV4-2 and J is TRBJ1-6; D unclear. CDR1 LGHNA and CDR2 YNFKEQ come from the germline V gene. CDR3 size: 16 residues. Trimming took 1 base from V and 7 from J, leaving 14 bases between them. This CDR3 reads CASSQVMGFRNSPLHF. The CDR3, as DNA: TGTGCCAGCAGCCAAGTTATGGGTTTCAGGAATTCACCCCTCCACTTT.

V usage is TRBV19 and J usage is TRBJ1-2; D might be TRBD1 (5 bases). Trimming removed 2 bases from V and 8 bases from J, with 12 bases in between. The CDR3 loop spans 13 amino acids. Looked up from germline, CDR1 is LNHDA and CDR2 is SQIVND (reference sequence). CDR3 sequence (DNA): TGTGCCAGTAGTATATCAGGGCCGGGAGGCTACACCTTC. Protein: CASSISGPGGYTF.

This clone was seen a single time. This chain links TRBV30 with TRBJ1-5; D uncertain. Germline V gene lookup returns CDR1 GTSNPN and CDR2 SVGIG (reference sequence). Trimming shortened V by 0 bases and J by 4 bases, and 10 bases separated the two germline ends. The CDR3 consists of 14 residues. CDR3 DNA: TGTGCCTGGAGTGTTGCCATAATTAATCAGCCCCAGCATTTT. This gives the protein CAWSVAIINQPQHF.

This chain uses TRBV30 with TRBJ1-2; 10 bases fit TRBD1. V shed 4 bases and J 5 bases; nucleotides not matched to a gene: 7. CDR3 length: 14 residues. Germline V gene sequence: CDR1 GTSNPN, CDR2 SVGIG (reference sequence). The CDR3 nucleotides read TGTGCCTGGAACCGGGGGGGACAGGGGTATGGCTACACCTTC. Its protein product is CAWNRGGQGYGYTF.

This chain links TRBV6-1 with TRBJ2-7, with TRBD2 matching over 11 bases. V was pared by 6 bases and J by 2 bases, with 6 bases of the junction left unmatched. Germline V gene sequence: CDR1 MNHNS, CDR2 SASEGT. The CDR3 sequence is 15 residues long. The DNA for the CDR3 is TGTGCCAGCAGGGGAAGACTAGCGGGGACCTACGAGCAGTACTTC. Protein product: CASRGRLAGTYEQYF.

The rearrangement links TRBV27 to TRBJ1-1; D not resolved. Germline V gene lookup returns CDR1 MNHEY and CDR2 SMNVEV (reference sequence). Trimming took 5 bases from V and 4 from J, leaving 11 bases between them. The CDR3 is made up of 13 amino acids. CDR3 DNA: TGTGCCAGCAGTCTCCGACCGAGCACTGAAGCTTTCTTT. Translation gives CASSLRPSTEAFF.

The V and J genes are TRBV5-8 and TRBJ1-5; no reliable D call. V was clipped by 5 bases and J by 0 bases, with 15 bases between them. Germline V gene data show CDR1 as SGHTS and CDR2 as YDEGEE. This CDR3 contains 16 residues. CDR3 nucleotide sequence: TGTGCCAGCAGTCCAAGCCCGGGCTATAGCAATCAGCCCCAGCATTTT. This encodes CASSPSPGYSNQPQHF.

CDR3 sequence: CASSLTSEWSEQYF. The CDR3 DNA follows: TGTGCCAGCAGCTTAACTTCCGAATGGTCCGAGCAGTACTTC. The chain couples TRBV7-9 to TRBJ2-7, with unresolved D. The CDR3 sequence is 14 residues long. V was pared by 2 bases and J by 6 bases, with 14 bases between. Per the germline V gene, CDR1 is SEHNR and CDR2 is FQNEAQ (reference sequence).

V is TRBV18 and J is TRBJ1-5, with D tentatively TRBD1 (5 bases). Trimming cost V 3 bases and J 2 bases, with 11 bases left between them. Looked up from germline, CDR1 is KGHSH and CDR2 is LQKENI. The CDR3 has 15 residues. The CDR3 sequence: CASSPTQGGNQPQHF. The DNA for the CDR3 is TGTGCCAGCTCACCTACCCAGGGCGGCAATCAGCCCCAGCATTTT.

CDR3 amino acids: CASSRPDKNIQYF. The CDR3 DNA reads TGTGCCAGCAGCCGACCTGACAAAAACATTCAGTACTTC. The rearrangement joins TRBV5-4 to TRBJ2-4; D not resolved. V lost 4 bases, J lost 3 bases, and 8 bases lay in between. This CDR3 spans 13 amino acids. CDR1 and CDR2 (germline): SGHNT, YYREEE (reference sequence).

V usage is TRBV27 and J usage is TRBJ1-5; D is perhaps TRBD1 (5 bases). Trimming took 3 bases from V and 7 from J, leaving 10 bases between them. The CDR3 runs 13 residues. Germline values: CDR1 MNHEY, CDR2 SMNVEV (reference sequence). CDR3 in DNA: TGTGCCAGCAGTTTTGGGGGTGGCCAGCCCCAGCATTTT. Encoded protein: CASSFGGGQPQHF.

The J gene is TRBJ1-5, the V gene TRBV27, with unresolved D. The V end lost 6 bases, the J end lost 0 bases, and 9 bases lay between the germline ends. Looked up from germline, CDR1 is MNHEY and CDR2 is SMNVEV (reference sequence). The CDR3 contains 14 residues. CDR3 sequence reads: CASRPQPSNQPQHF. The CDR3 coding sequence is TGTGCCAGCAGGCCACAGCCTAGCAATCAGCCCCAGCATTTT.

The CDR3 DNA follows: TGCAGCGTCTATTCCTCAGGGGCCAACGTCCTGACTTTC. This translates into CSVYSSGANVLTF. The chain is built from TRBV29-1 and TRBJ2-6; D uncertain. The V end was cut by 6 bases, the J end by 4 bases, with 10 bases between. The CDR3 is 13 amino acids. Germline loops: CDR1 SQVTM, CDR2 ANQGSEA.

This sequence joins TRBV7-9 and TRBJ1-6, with D possibly TRBD1 on 6 matching bases. V lost 10 bases to trimming and J lost 9 bases, with 22 bases between them. CDR3 length: 15 amino acids. CDR1 is SEHNR, CDR2 FQNEAQ, per germline (reference sequence). The CDR3 bases are TGTGCCACCCCTCATGATGGGACACCGACTTCACCCCTCCACTTT. Translated, it gives CATPHDGTPTSPLHF.

The rearrangement joins TRBV6-5 to TRBJ1-6, with D possibly TRBD1 on 5 matching bases. Germline V lookup: CDR1 MNHEY, CDR2 SVGAGI. V lost 2 bases and J lost 14, with 10 bases in between. The CDR3 extends over 12 amino acids. The CDR3 spells CASSYLGGTLHF. The CDR3 DNA follows: TGTGCCAGCAGTTACCTGGGGGGGACCCTCCACTTT.

With regard to this clone: The junction does not match germline at one end; this may be a read error. This chain joins TRBV10-3 and TRBJ2-7; 7 bases align to TRBD1. The germline CDR1 and CDR2 sequences are ENHRY and SYGVKD. The CDR3 sequence is 13 residues long. CDR3 in amino acids: CAIRRQGSHEQYF. The DNA of the CDR3 is TGTGCCATCAGACGACAGGGCTCCCACGAGCAGTACTTC.

The chain carries TRBV5-1 and TRBJ2-1, with D hard to call. Germline CDR1 SGHRS, CDR2 YFSETQ. The CDR3 runs to 13 residues. V lost 0 bases and J lost 5, with 6 bases in between. The CDR3 bases are TGCGCCAGCAGCTTGGAGCCGGACAATGAGCAGTTCTTC. This encodes CASSLEPDNEQFF.

The chain joins TRBV6-5 to TRBJ2-7, with D unresolved. The V gene's germline CDR1 is MNHEY and CDR2 SVGAGI. This CDR3 has 16 residues. V lost 0 bases to trimming and J lost 2 bases, with 14 bases between them. The DNA of the CDR3 is TGTGCCAGCAGTTACTCTCATAGGCCTGTGCCCTACGAGCAGTACTTC. Translated, it gives CASSYSHRPVPYEQYF.

J is TRBJ2-3 and V is TRBV2; 10 nucleotides align to TRBD2. The CDR3 contains 14 residues. Trimming took 6 bases from V and 4 from J; bases not matched to a gene: 4. Per the germline V gene, CDR1 is SNHLY and CDR2 is FYNNEI. DNA of the CDR3: TGTGCCAGCAGGAGCGGGGGGGTTCCAGATACGCAGTATTTT. Translation gives CASRSGGVPDTQYF.